This T cell receptor beta chain was obtained from a study of CD8+ T cells in alopecia areata. V lost 6 bases, J lost 7 bases, and 13 bases lay in between. Per germline, CDR1 DFQATT and CDR2 SNEGSKA (reference sequence). The CDR3 runs 11 residues. Isolated RNA was reverse transcribed into cDNA used as the sequencing template. Repertoires were generated with immunoSEQ multiplex PCR, while TCRdb's copy carries only in-frame clones and drops some. In the table there are approximately 280,000 clones, roughly 60% of which are singletons. This sample's treatment: oral pan-JAK inhibitor, 5-10 mg twice daily. Whole-study findings and limits: Scalp and blood samples kept many expanded lesional clones throughout tofacitinib. In scalp samples, resident alphabeta T cells of normal skin are also sequenced.

Note on this clone: The antigen is unknown.

The sequencing here drew on CD4+ T cells sorted from blood, taken at week 24, from a patient treated with tofacitinib. V and J are TRBV20-1 and TRBJ2-7; D could derive from TRBD1 or TRBD2 (5 bases each). The clonotype comes from a human donor with alopecia areata. CDR3 bases: TGCAGTGCCGGGACCCCGGGGGAGCAGTACTTC. As protein: CSAGTPGEQYF.